The entry that follows covers one TCR beta chain sequence. The data were obtained in a study of blood T cell repertoires in COVID-19. Study-wide background: Two negative PCRs, clearance, or symptom resolution characterized the recovered Cohort 3 donors. Acute-phase and convalescent COVID-19 samples originated in the United States, Italy and Spain.

Across under 25 US areas, participants ranged in age from about 18 to 89 years. Method: immunoSEQ multiplex PCR; TCRdb's copy keeps in-frame clones and lacks some. This table has over 150,000 clones, around 80% appearing once. V dropped 8 bases and J dropped 2; count of bases not matched to a gene: 7. The CDR3 has 15 amino acids. Germline V gene data show CDR1 as SGHRS and CDR2 as YFSETQ. The chain employs TRBV5-1 and TRBJ2-5; 12 nucleotides agree with TRBD2. This receptor was obtained from a woman aged 70-85 years in a cohort exposed to, infected with or recovered from COVID-19 (not recorded which). Input material: PBMCs or T cells enriched from blood (not recorded which). The CDR3 DNA follows: TGCGCCAGTGGGCTAGCGGGAGGGCGTCAAGAGACCCAGTACTTC. This translates into CASGLAGGRQETQYF.